This T cell receptor (beta chain) came from a study of blood T cell repertoires in COVID-19. Libraries were prepared by immunoSEQ multiplex PCR; TCRdb keeps only in-frame clonotypes and omits some of them. This sample has around 380,000 clones, with 87% found just once. CDR3 length: 14 residues. Germline CDR1 LNHDA, CDR2 SQIVND (reference sequence). Trimming took off 5 bases at V and 1 base at J, with 11 bases between the two ends. Cohorts were assigned according to the clinical history that participants reported. The source is a man aged 30 to 45 who had recovered from COVID-19. The specimen was PBMCs or T cells enriched from blood (not recorded which). V usage is TRBV19 and J usage is TRBJ1-1; D ambiguous. The CDR3 nucleotides read TGTGCCAGTAGTCGTCCGGGAACGAACACTGAAGCTTTCTTT. It is translated as CASSRPGTNTEAFF.